These 11 T cell receptor beta chains share one sample of origin, sequenced in a study of blood T cell repertoires in COVID-19. Data came from immunoSEQ multiplex PCR; TCRdb stores just in-frame clones and leaves some out. This table holds approximately 50,000 clones, around 87% found once. Sample: peripheral blood. The receptors here all came from a man aged 50 to 59 with active COVID-19.

Written as DNA, the CDR3 is TGTGCCATCACGAACCGGGGACAGGGCGGCTACGAGCAGTACTTC. Protein sequence: CAITNRGQGGYEQYF. The chain uses TRBV10-3 and TRBJ2-7; 9 bases are a match to TRBD1. The trim removed 7 bases at V and 3 bases at J, leaving 10 bases unmatched. CDR1 and CDR2 (germline): ENHRY, SYGVKD. The CDR3 loop spans 15 amino acids.

The chain combines TRBV9 with TRBJ1-2; 8 bases are a match to TRBD1. Germline V gene sequence: CDR1 SGDLS, CDR2 YYNGEE. The CDR3 consists of 16 residues. Germline trimming cut 4 bases from V and 8 bases from J; bases unmatched to any gene: 16. The CDR3, as DNA: TGTGCCAGCAGCCGCGTTCAGGGGGCGTTTTATGACGGCTACACCTTC. The encoded protein is CASSRVQGAFYDGYTF.

The V gene is TRBV30, the J gene TRBJ1-4; tentatively, D is TRBD1 (6 bases). Trimming left V 3 bases short and J 8 bases short, with 16 bases between. The CDR3 runs 14 residues. Germline V gene data show CDR1 as GTSNPN and CDR2 as SVGIG (reference sequence). CDR3 DNA: TGTGCCTGGAGCGAATACAGGGTAGGGGAAAAACTGTTTTTT. Translating gives CAWSEYRVGEKLFF.

J is TRBJ1-2 and V is TRBV6-2 or TRBV6-3; TRBD1 aligns across 9 bases. V dropped 2 bases and J dropped 8; count of bases not matched to a gene: 6. The CDR3 length is 14 residues. CDR1 is MNHEY, CDR2 SVGEGT, per germline. This CDR3 reads CASSYGQGSDGYTF. In DNA form, the CDR3 reads TGTGCCAGCAGTTACGGACAGGGGAGCGACGGCTACACCTTC.

The chain joins TRBV6-1 to TRBJ1-3; D is perhaps TRBD1 (5 bases). Trimming cost V 3 bases and J 4 bases, with 13 bases left between them. This CDR3 is built from 15 residues. Germline V gene data show CDR1 as MNHNS and CDR2 as SASEGT. The CDR3 DNA follows: TGTGCCAGCAGTGACCCCAGGGCGGGGGGAAACACCATATATTTT. Translating it yields CASSDPRAGGNTIYF.

The chain joins TRBV4-2 to TRBJ1-2; possibly TRBD1 for D (5 bases). This CDR3 has 14 amino acids. Trimming stripped 0 bases from V and 8 bases from J, with 13 bases between. CDR1 is LGHNA, CDR2 YNFKEQ, per germline. The CDR3 DNA is TGTGCCAGCAGCCAAGAAGTGGCAGGGTGGGGCTACACCTTC. Protein: CASSQEVAGWGYTF.

The gene calls are TRBV6-5 and TRBJ2-7, with 8 bases aligning to TRBD2. The germline V gene encodes CDR1 MNHEY and CDR2 SVGAGI. This CDR3 comprises 16 residues. V was pared by 0 bases and J by 4 bases, with 8 bases of the junction left unmatched. The CDR3 region is CASSYSGVAGLYEQYF. CDR3 bases: TGTGCCAGCAGTTACTCGGGAGTAGCGGGACTGTACGAGCAGTACTTC.

V gene TRBV5-8 combines with J gene TRBJ2-3, with 10 nucleotides matching TRBD1. Germline CDR1 and CDR2: SGHTS and YDEGEE. The CDR3 is 14 residues long. V was pared by 3 bases and J by 4 bases, with 2 bases of the junction left unmatched. The CDR3 DNA is TGTGCCAGCAGCTGGGGGACAGGGGCAGATACGCAGTATTTT. It encodes CASSWGTGADTQYF. Full variable domain (missing parts from reference TRBV5-8 and TRBJ2-3): EAGVTQSPTHLIKTRGQQATLRCSPISGHTSVYWYQQALGLGLQFLLWYDEGEERNRGNFPPRFSGRQFPNYSSELNVNALELEDSALYLCASSWGTGADTQYFGPGTRLTVL.

This clone was seen just once. The rearrangement links TRBV7-2 to TRBJ2-3, with TRBD2 identical over 12 bases. Trimming removed 3 bases from V and 9 bases from J; junction bases left unmatched: 7. This CDR3 spans 15 amino acids. Germline V gene sequence: CDR1 SGHTA, CDR2 FQGNSA. The CDR3 here is CASSFLAGGPVTQYF. The CDR3 DNA is TGTGCCAGCAGCTTTCTAGCGGGGGGGCCAGTAACGCAGTATTTT. The entire variable domain, with the rest obtained from reference TRBV7-2 and TRBJ2-3, is as follows: GAGVSQSPSNKVTEKGKDVELRCDPISGHTALYWYRQSLGQGLEFLIYFQGNSAPDKSGLPSDRFSAERTGGSVSTLTIQRTQQEDSAVYLCASSFLAGGPVTQYFGPGTRLTVL.

The chain has TRBV2 and TRBJ1-1; 9 bases align to TRBD1. V was clipped by 3 bases and J by 5 bases; unmatched bases: 7. The CDR3 totals 15 residues. The germline CDR1 and CDR2 sequences are SNHLY and FYNNEI. The CDR3 sequence: CASSEQGQGKTEAFF. Here the CDR3 DNA reads TGTGCCAGCAGTGAGCAGGGACAGGGAAAGACTGAAGCTTTCTTT.

The V call is TRBV3-1 (or the pseudogene TRBV3-2), the J call TRBJ2-1, with 7 bases that match TRBD2. Trimming cost V 0 bases and J 14 bases; bases outside gene matches: 4. Germline V gene lookup returns CDR1 LGHDT and CDR2 YNNKEL (reference sequence). The CDR3 length is 12 residues. This chain's CDR3 is CASSQERGGKFF. In DNA form, the CDR3 reads TGTGCCAGCAGCCAAGAACGCGGGGGTAAGTTCTTC.